This T cell receptor (beta chain) was recorded in a study of Ad26.COV2.S vaccination and SARS-CoV-2 variants. As for the study in general: Ad26.COV2.S shots went into the muscle once or twice, 56 days apart.

Notes on this clone: What it recognizes is unknown.

Treatment of the sample: roughly 18 received Ad26.COV2.S at low or high dose, single or two shots; 5 received placebo; per-sample allocation not given. Specimens were obtained on day 63 following the first vaccine or placebo injection. Study-wide points: Breadth, reportedly substantial, characterized the spike-specific CD8+ and CD4+ T cell responses after vaccination.

The germline V and J ends were trimmed by 7 bases and 4 bases, with 19 bases remaining between them. The CDR3 runs 15 residues. CDR1 is LNHDA and CDR2 is SQIVND in the germline V gene (reference sequence). Measured with immunoSEQ multiplex PCR; TCRdb has only the in-frame clones, and not every one. The data show roughly 500,000 clones, with roughly 85% seen just once and 9.5% to 15% held by the top ten. The sequenced sample was peripheral blood, obtained in a trial of Ad26.COV2.S vaccine versus placebo. The rearrangement uses TRBV19 and TRBJ2-5; D may be TRBD2 (5 bases). The TCR was taken from a person between 18 and 59 years old who received the Ad26.COV2.S COVID-19 vaccine or a placebo. The CDR3 sequence is CASTPGWARGETQYF. The CDR3 DNA sequence: TGTGCCAGTACCCCCGGGTGGGCCCGGGGAGAGACCCAGTACTTC.